Presented here are 15 T cell receptor beta chains from one specimen sequenced in a study of cytomegalovirus exposure and HLA in healthy donors. Vbeta (60) and Jbeta (13) primers were used in the PCR. The table came from immunoSEQ multiplex PCR; TCRdb's copy has only in-frame clones and leaves some out. The sample includes 85,000 to 100,000 clones, roughly 80% of them seen just once. The sample was PBMCs. The origin of the receptors is a man aged 40-50 years in good health and CMV-seropositive.

The chain combines TRBV4-1 with TRBJ1-4; 9 bases map to TRBD1. Germline CDR1 MGHRA, CDR2 YSYEKL. This CDR3 is 16 amino acids long. The J segment lost 5 bases and the V segment lost 1 base, leaving 5 bases of the junction unmatched. The CDR3 DNA reads TGCGCCAGCAGCCAAGGGCCGGGACAGGGAAATGAAAAACTGTTTTTT. It encodes CASSQGPGQGNEKLFF.

The chain is built from TRBV5-4 and TRBJ2-3; TRBD2 aligns across 11 bases. Trimming took 2 bases from V and 1 from J; bases not matched to a gene: 3. Germline CDR1 is SGHNT and CDR2 is YYREEE (reference sequence). This CDR3 is built from 16 residues. CDR3 residues: CASSLPLAGGTDTQYF. The CDR3 DNA reads TGTGCCAGCAGCTTACCACTAGCGGGGGGCACAGATACGCAGTATTTT.

The V gene is TRBV9, the J gene TRBJ2-1, with 10 bases matching TRBD2. The CDR3 sequence is 18 residues long. Trimming removed 3 bases from V and 4 bases from J; junction bases left unmatched: 13. Germline V gene sequence: CDR1 SGDLS, CDR2 YYNGEE. CDR3 region: CASSADLLLAGIYNEQFF. As DNA, the CDR3 is TGTGCCAGCAGCGCCGACCTCCTACTAGCGGGAATTTACAATGAGCAGTTCTTC.

The chain links TRBV27 to TRBJ2-7; 7 bases align to TRBD1. V was clipped by 5 bases and J by 6 bases; unmatched bases: 10. Germline V gene lookup returns CDR1 MNHEY and CDR2 SMNVEV (reference sequence). CDR3 size: 14 residues. This CDR3 reads CASSTRRTGSEQYF. As DNA, the CDR3 is TGTGCCAGCAGTACCCGCCGGACAGGTTCCGAGCAGTACTTC.

A few counts support this clone. The chain employs TRBV6-4 and TRBJ2-7; TRBD2 matches at 9 bases. There are 15 residues in the CDR3. Germline-derived CDR1 and CDR2 are MRHNA and SNTAGT. The V and J ends lost 3 bases and 4 bases, in that order; junction bases with no gene match: 7. The CDR3 DNA reads as TGTGCCAGCAGTGATCCCGGGACTAGCAGATACGAGCAGTACTTC. Translating gives CASSDPGTSRYEQYF.

The gene calls are TRBV10-2 and TRBJ2-3; the D is unclear. The CDR3 extends over 15 amino acids. CDR1 is WSHSY and CDR2 is SAAADI in the germline V gene. Trimming removed 0 bases from V and 3 bases from J, with 10 bases in between. DNA for the CDR3: TGCGCCAGCAGTGAGTCCGGCGGAATTACAGATACGCAGTATTTT. Encoded protein: CASSESGGITDTQYF.

The rearrangement links TRBV29-1 to TRBJ2-7, with D perhaps matching TRBD2 (6 bases). Looked up from germline, CDR1 is SQVTM and CDR2 is ANQGSEA. Trimming pared 3 bases from V and 1 base from J, leaving 10 bases between. CDR3 length: 13 amino acids. The chain's CDR3 is CSVDAGNSYEQYF. The DNA for the CDR3 is TGCAGCGTTGACGCGGGAAATTCCTACGAGCAGTACTTC.

The V call is TRBV10-1, the J call TRBJ2-5, with D hard to call. Between the trimmed V and J ends, which lost 0 bases and 4 bases, there was a span of 9 bases. CDR1 is WNHNN and CDR2 is SYGVQD in the germline V gene (reference sequence). CDR3 size: 14 residues. CDR3: CASSESWSRETQYF. The CDR3, as DNA: TGCGCCAGCAGTGAGTCTTGGAGTAGAGAGACCCAGTACTTC.

The chain links TRBV5-4 to TRBJ2-1, with TRBD1 matching over 10 bases. Germline loops: CDR1 SGHNT, CDR2 YYREEE (reference sequence). With 4 bases clipped from V and 7 bases from J, the junction kept 8 bases outside the gene matches. There are 15 residues in the CDR3. CDR3 DNA: TGTGCCAGCAGCCTTGGACAGGGGGTAAATAATGAGCAGTTCTTC. This codes for CASSLGQGVNNEQFF.

The DNA of the CDR3 is TGCAGTGCTACAGGGATGGGGGAGCAGTACTTC. Amino acid sequence: CSATGMGEQYF. This rearrangement joins TRBV20-1 to TRBJ2-7; maybe TRBD1 (5 bases). CDR1 is DFQATT and CDR2 is SNEGSKA in the germline V gene (reference sequence). Trimming removed 4 bases from V and 7 bases from J, with 11 bases in between. The CDR3 runs to 11 residues.

The chain joins TRBV5-1 to TRBJ2-3; tentative D call: TRBD1 (6 bases). CDR3 length: 15 residues. CDR1 is SGHRS and CDR2 is YFSETQ in the germline V gene. V was shortened by 5 bases and J by 0 bases, with 13 bases between the two germline ends. The CDR3, as DNA: TGCGCCAGCAGTCCTCAGGGGCCCAGCACAGATACGCAGTATTTT. The encoded protein is CASSPQGPSTDTQYF.

This clone was observed a handful of times. This chain joins TRBV2 and TRBJ2-7; TRBD1 is a possible D gene (5 bases). Germline CDR1 and CDR2: SNHLY and FYNNEI. This CDR3 has 15 amino acids. V gave up 6 bases and J gave up 0 bases, with 15 bases separating them. CDR3 sequence (DNA): TGTGCCAGCAGCGAAAGACAGATAAGCTCCTACGAGCAGTACTTC. Translation: CASSERQISSYEQYF. The whole variable domain, remainder taken from reference TRBV2 and TRBJ2-7, is EPEVTQTPSHQVTQMGQEVILRCVPISNHLYFYWYRQILGQKVEFLVSFYNNEISEKSEIFDDQFSVERPDGSNFTLKIRSTKLEDSAMYFCASSERQISSYEQYFGPGTRLTVT.

Details on this clone: The junction departs from the called germline gene at one end, perhaps through a read error. The V and J genes are TRBV27 and TRBJ2-5; D is unclear. The J call may be wrong; the DNA end is better matched by TRBJ2-7. The CDR3 is 15 amino acids. Germline V gene lookup returns CDR1 MNHEY and CDR2 SMNVEV (reference sequence). The CDR3 bases are TGTGCCAGCAGTCTATCAGGTACTACTCCCTACGAGCAGTACTTC. It encodes CASSLSGTTPYEQYF.

The sample holds a few counts of this clone. V is TRBV5-1 and J is TRBJ2-7; 7 bases line up with TRBD2. The CDR3 runs to 14 residues. Germline V gene lookup returns CDR1 SGHRS and CDR2 YFSETQ. The trim removed 5 bases at V and 9 bases at J, leaving 14 bases unmatched. For the CDR3, the DNA is TGCGCCAGCAGGGCAACAAGGGAGGGAGGAGTGCAGTACTTC. Its translation is CASRATREGGVQYF.

This clone was observed a few times. The rearrangement uses TRBV5-4 and TRBJ2-3; 13 nucleotides line up with TRBD2. Germline CDR1 reads SGHNT; CDR2 reads YYREEE (reference sequence). The CDR3 has 16 amino acids. V shed 4 bases, J shed 3 bases, and the junction held 5 bases outside the gene matches. The DNA for the CDR3 is TGTGCCAGCAGCACCCGACTAGCGGGGGGAACAGATACGCAGTATTTT. This encodes CASSTRLAGGTDTQYF.